This TCR beta chain was captured by sequencing in a study of blood T cell repertoires in COVID-19 (dated by TCRdb to the early 2020s). For context, the study as a whole: The collaborator samples originated in the United States, Italy and Spain and spanned the acute and convalescent phases of COVID-19. The dataset comprised deeply sampled blood TCRbeta repertoires from subjects exposed to, actively infected with, or recovered from COVID-19. HLA class I and class II types, where available, came from metadata supplied by the sample provider rather than from assay-based typing. A de-identified subject ID, COVID-19 status, age in years and sex were almost always included in the sample metadata. A freely available public database, intended as a resource for researchers studying the immune response to SARS-CoV-2, is where the repertoires were released. Samples came from the ongoing ImmuneRACE study (first 160 participants) plus 1,254 subjects from 6 global collaborators. The material from the prospective study consisted of cDNA or gDNA derived from T cells, B-cell-depleted T cells, or PBMCs.

Each collaborating institution followed its own protocols to collect whole blood in K2EDTA tubes. For TCRbeta analysis, collaborator samples were shipped as frozen whole blood, as isolated PBMCs, or as DNA extracted from either sample type. The investigation overall reported the following: The quantity of clinical and demographic metadata differed by source and by participant and was supplied without curation.

In regard to this clone: No antigen is known for it. No base quality information exists; no much larger clone differs at one position.

TCRbeta CDR3 regions were amplified from genomic DNA using the immunoSEQ Assay, a bias-controlled multiplex PCR. On the authors' methods: Nucleated cell counts per sample were estimated from amplification of reference gene primers within the assay. Sequence reads were collapsed and filtered to measure the absolute abundance of every unique TCRbeta CDR3 rearrangement. For each sample, productive Simpson clonality was calculated as the square root of Simpson's diversity index across productive rearrangements. Here the immuneACCESS table is served through TCRdb, limited to in-frame sequences with V and J called. Missing clones are a known gap in these copies; in checked studies unresolved V genes cover under half, and the rest lacks a known reason. The V and J calls and clone size were taken over from that table, and D and trimming were inferred from the DNA. This sample has some 50,000 clones in its table, and roughly 86% of those were observed once. Of the sample, around 4.6% falls within the top ten clones.

Trimming takes 3 bases off V and 2 bases off J; junction bases not matched to a gene: 16. CDR1 and CDR2 are read off the germline V gene as MDHEN and SYDVKM. The CDR3 goes from the cysteine to the phenylalanine over 19 residues. Left in the record is the CDR3 DNA by itself, 57 bases read in frame from the first base. The rearrangement combines TRBV28 with TRBJ2-7, with 10 middle bases fitting TRBD2. The sequence was collected from a man in his forties with active COVID-19. The sequenced sample consisted of peripheral blood. The DNA is as follows: TGTGCCAGCAGTTTTTATGGGGGCCCAGAGCGGGAGGGCCCCTACGAGCAGTACTTC. This encodes CASSFYGGPEREGPYEQYF.